These 24 T cell receptor beta chains were sequenced from one sample in a study of OX40 agonist ivuxolimab in advanced cancers. Here immunoSEQ multiplex PCR was the method, and the copy in TCRdb shows in-frame clones only, minus some. The sample carries more than 20,000 clones, 83% recorded once. The material sequenced was CD4+ or CD8+ T cells sorted from blood, taken in a trial of the OX40 agonist ivuxolimab. These receptors were obtained from an adult with an advanced solid tumor such as melanoma, head and neck, liver or kidney cancer.

This clone was counted a few times. The gene calls are TRBV2 and TRBJ2-3; tentative D call: TRBD1 (7 bases). The CDR3 sequence is 12 residues long. CDR1 SNHLY and CDR2 FYNNEI come from the germline V gene. V shed 8 bases and J shed 6 bases, with 12 bases lying between them. The CDR3 sequence is CASLPGGDTQYF. In DNA form, the CDR3 reads TGTGCCAGCCTGCCAGGGGGGGATACGCAGTATTTT. The full variable domain, with the rest looked up from reference TRBV2 and TRBJ2-3, is EPEVTQTPSHQVTQMGQEVILRCVPISNHLYFYWYRQILGQKVEFLVSFYNNEISEKSEIFDDQFSVERPDGSNFTLKIRSTKLEDSAMYFCASLPGGDTQYFGPGTRLTVL.

V usage is TRBV7-6 and J usage is TRBJ2-3; TRBD1 matches at 7 bases. The trim removed 5 bases at V and 0 bases at J, leaving 11 bases unmatched. The CDR3 contains 17 residues. Germline V gene sequence: CDR1 SGHVS, CDR2 FNYEAQ. Here the CDR3 reads CASSPRLGTASTDTQYF. For the CDR3, the DNA is TGTGCCAGCAGCCCCAGATTGGGGACAGCTAGCACAGATACGCAGTATTTT. Using reference TRBV7-6 and TRBJ2-3 for the parts outside the CDR3, the full variable domain is GAGVSQSPRYKVTKRGQDVALRCDPISGHVSLYWYRQALGQGPEFLTYFNYEAQQDKSGLPNDRFSAERPEGSISTLTIQRTEQRDSAMYRCASSPRLGTASTDTQYFGPGTRLTVL.

The genes are TRBV4-1 and TRBJ1-5, with 12 nucleotides matching TRBD1. Germline V gene data show CDR1 as MGHRA and CDR2 as YSYEKL. With 1 base clipped from V and 4 bases from J, the junction kept 8 bases outside the gene matches. This CDR3 has 18 amino acids. In DNA, the CDR3 is TGCGCCAGCAGCCAAGGAGGGACAGGGGGCTCGGGTAATCAGCCCCAGCATTTT. Encoded protein: CASSQGGTGGSGNQPQHF.

The CDR3 loop reads CASSLAVGGFYNEQFF. The CDR3 coding sequence is TGTGCCAGCAGCTTGGCCGTGGGGGGCTTCTACAATGAGCAGTTCTTC. The genes are TRBV5-8 and TRBJ2-1; D tentatively fits TRBD1 or TRBD2 (6 bases each). CDR1 and CDR2 (germline): SGHTS, YDEGEE. V dropped 0 bases and J dropped 3 bases, with 13 bases sitting between them. The CDR3 extends over 16 amino acids.

In its sample, this clone was seen a few times. The chain joins TRBV7-9 to TRBJ2-5; D remains ambiguous. V lost 1 base and J lost 3, with 9 bases in between. Germline lookup yields CDR1 SEHNR and CDR2 FQNEAQ (reference sequence). The CDR3 spans 14 residues. The CDR3 nucleotides read TGTGCCAGCAGCTTAGTATCAGCAAAAGAGACCCAGTACTTC. This codes for CASSLVSAKETQYF.

Relative to its sample, this clone is medium-sized. V is TRBV5-1 and J is TRBJ2-7; no clear D. The CDR3 extends over 13 amino acids. V lost 3 bases, J lost 2 bases, and 9 bases lay in between. The germline gives CDR1 SGHRS, CDR2 YFSETQ. CDR3 region: CASSSTYTYEQYF. The CDR3, as DNA: TGCGCCAGCAGCTCGACTTATACCTACGAGCAGTACTTC.

The chain joins TRBV2 to TRBJ1-5; D possibly corresponds to TRBD1 (5 bases). Between the trimmed V and J ends, which lost 7 bases and 6 bases, there was a span of 13 bases. The CDR3 runs 13 residues. Germline CDR1 and CDR2: SNHLY and FYNNEI. The CDR3 loop is CASNPQGRQPQHF. CDR3 bases: TGTGCCAGCAACCCGCAGGGCCGTCAGCCCCAGCATTTT.

About this clone: One junction end does not reproduce the germline sequence, and a read error may be involved. The rearrangement links TRBV7-9 to TRBJ1-2, with a possible D match to TRBD1 (5 bases). Germline V CDR1 and CDR2: SEHNR, FQNEAQ (reference sequence). The CDR3 has 15 amino acids. CDR3 sequence: CASSSTAPSDSFWIF. For the CDR3, the DNA is TGTGCCAGCAGCTCTACGGCCCCTTCTGACAGTTTTTGGATCTTC.

The chain carries TRBV5-6 and TRBJ2-1; maybe TRBD1 (8 bases). Trimming shortened V by 4 bases and J by 3 bases, and 17 bases separated the two germline ends. The CDR3 totals 16 residues. The germline CDR1 and CDR2 sequences are SGHDT and YYEEEE. CDR3 loop: CASSQTGGTNYNEQFF. CDR3 coding DNA: TGTGCCAGCAGCCAAACAGGGGGGACTAACTACAATGAGCAGTTCTTC.

This chain links TRBV15 with TRBJ2-4; 14 nucleotides line up with TRBD2. V trimming: 7 bases; J trimming: 6 bases; junction bases outside the gene matches: 14. From germline, CDR1 is LNHNV and CDR2 YYDKDF (reference sequence). The CDR3 runs 18 residues. The DNA of the CDR3 is TGTGCCACCAACTCTAACCTCAGGACTAGCGGGAGGTCAAACATTCAGTACTTC. Translated, it gives CATNSNLRTSGRSNIQYF. Complete variable domain (other parts from reference TRBV15 and TRBJ2-4): DAMVIQNPRYQVTQFGKPVTLSCSQTLNHNVMYWYQQKSSQAPKLLFHYYDKDFNNEADTPDNFQSRRPNTSFCFLDIRSPGLGDTAMYLCATNSNLRTSGRSNIQYFGAGTRLSVL.

The J gene is TRBJ1-1, the V gene TRBV27, with unresolved D. Germline V gene sequence: CDR1 MNHEY, CDR2 SMNVEV (reference sequence). CDR3 length: 14 amino acids. Trimming cost V 1 base and J 4 bases, with 10 bases left between them. The CDR3 loop reads CASSLFTSSTEAFF. Here the CDR3 DNA reads TGTGCCAGCAGTTTATTTACATCCTCCACTGAAGCTTTCTTT.

This chain links TRBV18 with TRBJ1-3; TRBD1 is a possible D gene (5 bases). Trimming left V 6 bases short and J 3 bases short, with 9 bases between. Germline lookup yields CDR1 KGHSH and CDR2 LQKENI. The CDR3 totals 13 residues. The CDR3 reads CASSLGLGNTIYF. The CDR3 nucleotides read TGTGCCAGCTCGCTGGGGCTTGGAAACACCATATATTTT.

The chain employs TRBV5-1 and TRBJ2-7, with 10 bases identical to TRBD1. Germline CDR1 reads SGHRS; CDR2 reads YFSETQ. The V gene end was trimmed by 4 bases and the J gene end by 4 bases; junction bases not matched to a gene: 5. This CDR3 is 14 amino acids long. The CDR3: CASSSPGQGYEQYF. DNA of the CDR3: TGCGCCAGCAGCAGTCCGGGACAGGGGTACGAGCAGTACTTC.

The chain links TRBV18 to TRBJ2-3, with 8 bases that match TRBD1. Germline values: CDR1 KGHSH, CDR2 LQKENI. The V gene end was trimmed by 3 bases and the J gene end by 0 bases; junction bases not matched to a gene: 2. The CDR3 has 15 residues. CDR3 DNA sequence: TGTGCCAGCTCACCTCAGGGGGCAAGCACAGATACGCAGTATTTT. Translating it yields CASSPQGASTDTQYF.

This clone has just a few counts. J is TRBJ2-5 and V is TRBV29-1; no definite D call. This CDR3 contains 13 residues. In germline, CDR1 is SQVTM, CDR2 ANQGSEA. V was pared by 7 bases and J by 4 bases, with 16 bases between. The CDR3 sequence: CSAENLLLETQYF. The CDR3 nucleotides are TGCAGCGCTGAGAACCTCCTACTAGAGACCCAGTACTTC.

This chain connects TRBV6-6 to TRBJ1-2; tentatively, D is TRBD1 (5 bases). V gave up 6 bases and J gave up 2 bases, with 13 bases separating them. Germline CDR1 MNHNY, CDR2 SVGAGI (reference sequence). This CDR3 region has 14 residues. DNA for the CDR3: TGTGCCAGCAGCCCCGGGGGGAACAACTATGGCTACACCTTC. Protein sequence: CASSPGGNNYGYTF.

With respect to this clone: The same CDR3 is also encoded by other DNA sequences in this sample. The chain couples TRBV30 to TRBJ2-4; no definite D call. Germline V lookup: CDR1 GTSNPN, CDR2 SVGIG (reference sequence). The CDR3 sequence is 14 residues long. Deletions cut 2 bases from V and 6 bases from J, with 14 bases between. The DNA for the CDR3 is TGTGCCTGGAGTACCTTACGTCCCGGAAACATTCAGTACTTC. Its translation is CAWSTLRPGNIQYF. Variable domain in full (rest from reference TRBV30 and TRBJ2-4): SQTIHQWPATLVQPVGSPLSLECTVEGTSNPNLYWYRQAAGRGLQLLFYSVGIGQISSEVPQNLSASRPQDRQFILSSKKLLLSDSGFYLCAWSTLRPGNIQYFGAGTRLSVL.

This rearrangement joins TRBV10-1 to TRBJ2-3, with unresolved D. Germline V lookup: CDR1 WNHNN, CDR2 SYGVQD (reference sequence). Trimming shortened V by 0 bases and J by 8 bases, and 21 bases separated the two germline ends. The CDR3 is 17 amino acids. CDR3 residues: CASSESVMATARSTQYF. CDR3 nucleotide sequence: TGCGCCAGCAGTGAGTCGGTAATGGCCACAGCAAGAAGTACGCAGTATTTT.

This clone turned up a few times. The J gene is TRBJ1-5, the V gene TRBV27; D call uncertain. V was trimmed by 0 bases and J by 5 bases, leaving 5 bases between them. Germline V gene data show CDR1 as MNHEY and CDR2 as SMNVEV (reference sequence). This CDR3 has 13 amino acids. CDR3 residues: CASSLSLHQPQHF. The DNA of the CDR3 is TGTGCCAGCAGTTTATCCCTTCATCAGCCCCAGCATTTT.

This clone occurred a few times. The chain employs TRBV4-1 and TRBJ1-2; TRBD1 might be the D (5 bases). The CDR3 covers 15 residues. Germline assignment: CDR1 MGHRA and CDR2 YSYEKL. V was clipped by 0 bases and J by 4 bases, with 12 bases between them. The CDR3 DNA sequence: TGCGCCAGCAGCCAAGATCCAGGGACTGGCTATGGCTACACCTTC. It is translated as CASSQDPGTGYGYTF.

V and J are TRBV6-6 and TRBJ1-5, with 9 bases identical to TRBD1. Germline V gene lookup returns CDR1 MNHNY and CDR2 SVGAGI (reference sequence). The CDR3 covers 14 residues. V trimming: 6 bases; J trimming: 4 bases; junction bases outside the gene matches: 4. The CDR3 nucleotides are TGTGCCAGCAGAACGGGGACAGGGAATCAGCCCCAGCATTTT. Its translation is CASRTGTGNQPQHF.

This clone was found a few times. The gene calls are TRBV28 and TRBJ1-5; D not certain. V dropped 5 bases and J dropped 4 bases, with 12 bases sitting between them. Germline V gene sequence: CDR1 MDHEN, CDR2 SYDVKM. The CDR3 loop spans 14 amino acids. The CDR3 protein is CASSPTVWNQPQHF. The CDR3 bases are TGTGCCAGCAGTCCAACAGTGTGGAATCAGCCCCAGCATTTT.

This clone is deemed medium-sized. The CDR3 region is CASSSPSGGAFNEQFF. The CDR3 coding sequence is TGTGCCAGCAGCTCTCCTAGCGGGGGGGCCTTCAATGAGCAGTTCTTC. V is TRBV7-9 and J is TRBJ2-1; 12 nucleotides line up with TRBD2. This CDR3 has 16 amino acids. Looked up from germline, CDR1 is SEHNR and CDR2 is FQNEAQ (reference sequence). The ends lost 4 bases at V and 6 bases at J; junction bases unmatched: 7.

The chain recombines TRBV29-1 with TRBJ1-2; TRBD1 matches 8 bases. CDR1 is SQVTM, CDR2 ANQGSEA, per germline. The CDR3 runs 14 residues. V trimming: 5 bases; J trimming: 8 bases; junction bases outside the gene matches: 13. DNA of the CDR3: TGCAGCGTTAGGTCGGACAGGGAACTGGGAGGCTACACCTTC. Protein: CSVRSDRELGGYTF.